This section outlines one T cell receptor beta chain sequence together with its context. Sequenced by immunoSEQ multiplex PCR; TCRdb stores in-frame clones only, minus some. The repertoire holds about 120,000 clones, with around 92% as singletons. Trimming took 1 base from V and 4 from J, leaving 7 bases between them. The CDR3 extends over 13 amino acids. In germline, CDR1 is LGHDT, CDR2 YNNKEL (reference sequence). This specimen belongs to a study of control samples from healthy donors and cancer patients. This clonotype was obtained from a man aged 50-60 years in good health. This chain uses TRBV3-1 (or the pseudogene TRBV3-2) with TRBJ1-1; D remains unclear. What was sequenced was blood. The CDR3 sequence: CASSQVWGTEAFF. The CDR3 nucleotides are TGTGCCAGCAGCCAAGTCTGGGGCACTGAAGCTTTCTTT.